The T cell receptor (beta chain) described here comes from a study of blood T cells in healthy people across ages. Samples had at least 6.5 million PBMCs isolated from them. Overall study findings and caveats: It was held that diversity estimates obtained from one million T cells represented underestimates. Because donor CMV status was unknown, expanded clonotype changes were possibly confounded. Reliance upon unsorted PBMCs precluded definitive naive versus antigen-experienced comparison.

A J-beta primer mix and a sample-barcoded 5' primer were used in a second PCR of roughly 6 to 11 cycles. MiXCR, applied by TCRdb to the 5' RACE reads, yields one record per CDR3 protein. Altogether over a million distinct CDR3 sequences are present, more than 35% being singletons, with the ten largest covering 15% to 20%. A remark on this clonotype: What it binds is not known.

Material for sequencing was blood. The TCR originated in a woman aged 55-69 years in good health.

The CDR3 loop reads CASSLGQPIAMGGYTF. DNA for the CDR3: TGTGCCAGCAGCTTGGGACAGCCCATTGCTATGGGCGGCTACACCTTC. This chain links TRBV7-9 with TRBJ1-2, with 7 bases that match TRBD1. The CDR3 runs 16 residues. V lost 3 bases and J lost 8; bases outside the gene matches: 15. The germline gives CDR1 SEHNR, CDR2 FQNEAQ (reference sequence).